This T cell receptor beta chain was sequenced for a study of beta chain features in type 1 diabetes. Purity (above 95%) was reached by all sorted populations. This clone was counted a few times. The antigen remains undetermined. The germline gene is not matched at one end of the junction; a read error may be the cause. Findings and caveats of the study: The naive, central memory and Treg TCRB repertoires of patients appeared to be more similar to one another than those of healthy donors. Type 1 diabetes patients showed a moderate but significant shortening of TCRB CDR3s in all four CD4+ subsets.

Isolated RNA was reverse transcribed in full, so expressed TCRB transcripts were sequenced. Using immunoSEQ multiplex PCR, the repertoire was profiled, and TCRdb retains in-frame clones only, with some absent. The sample consists of hundreds of thousands of clones, around 8.5% of them appearing once. The source of this sequence is a man aged 25 to 45 with type 1 diabetes. Source material: central memory CD4+ T cells from blood.

CDR3 in amino acids: CASTLRDYEQYF. The DNA of the CDR3 is TGTGCCAGCACCTTACGGGACTACGAGCAGTACTTC. V usage is TRBV7-9 and J usage is TRBJ2-7, with a tentative D call TRBD2 (5 bases). Germline V gives CDR1 SEHNR, CDR2 FQNEAQ (reference sequence). The CDR3 spans 12 residues.